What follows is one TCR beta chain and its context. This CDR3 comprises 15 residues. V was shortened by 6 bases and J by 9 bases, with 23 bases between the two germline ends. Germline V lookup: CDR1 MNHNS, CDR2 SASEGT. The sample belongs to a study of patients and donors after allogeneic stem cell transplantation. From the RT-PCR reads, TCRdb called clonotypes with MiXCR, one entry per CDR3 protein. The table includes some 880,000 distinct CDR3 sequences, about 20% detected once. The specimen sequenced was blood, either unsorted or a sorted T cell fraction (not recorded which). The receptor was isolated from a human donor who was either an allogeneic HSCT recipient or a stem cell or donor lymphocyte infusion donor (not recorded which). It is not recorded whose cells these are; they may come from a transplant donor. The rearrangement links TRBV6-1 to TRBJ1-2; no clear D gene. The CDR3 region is CASRTEHLSGWRYTF. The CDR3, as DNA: TGTGCCAGCAGGACCGAACACCTTTCAGGTTGGCGCTACACCTTC.